The 26 T cell receptor beta chains reported below all come from one sample, sequenced in a study of Graves' ophthalmopathy and Graves' hyperthyroidism. Investigators amplified TCR beta CDR3 regions from RNA transcripts. HTBI primers served in a first-round RT-PCR, which a second-round multiplex PCR followed. MiXCR, run by TCRdb on the multiplex PCR reads, gives a single entry per CDR3 protein. The data contain about 620,000 distinct CDR3 sequences, about 20% of them seen just once; the ten biggest clones take up approximately 6.5%. Sequences were obtained from peripheral blood. Every receptor here comes from a woman aged 18-30 years with stable Graves' hyperthyroidism. Some clones in this sample may be carry-over from other donors' samples.

This clonotype came up many times. This rearrangement joins TRBV27 to TRBJ2-5, with 11 bases fitting TRBD2. Germline CDR1 reads MNHEY; CDR2 reads SMNVEV (reference sequence). Unmatched junction bases numbered 0, after V lost 2 bases and J lost 1 base. The CDR3 runs to 15 residues. The CDR3 coding sequence is TGTGCCAGCAGTTTAACTAGCGGGAGCCAAGAGACCCAGTACTTC. Its translation: CASSLTSGSQETQYF.

The sample holds many counts of this clonotype. The V and J genes are TRBV20-1 and TRBJ2-2; no firm D call. V was cut by 6 bases and J by 0 bases, with 11 bases left in between. CDR3 length: 14 amino acids. Germline V gives CDR1 DFQATT, CDR2 SNEGSKA (reference sequence). The CDR3 region has the DNA TGCAGTGCACCTCACGGAGCGAACACCGGGGAGCTGTTTTTT. Encoded protein: CSAPHGANTGELFF.

This clonotype was recorded many times. This sequence joins TRBV6-2 or TRBV6-3 and TRBJ1-2; 9 bases map to TRBD1. J was trimmed by 6 bases and V by 4 bases; bases with no gene match: 18. The germline V gene has CDR1 MNHEY and CDR2 SVGEGT. CDR3 size: 18 residues. The CDR3 is CASSFMTGTGYQLDGYTF. The CDR3 DNA reads as TGTGCCAGCAGTTTTATGACCGGGACAGGGTATCAATTGGATGGCTACACCTTC.

This clonotype has a count of ten or more. The V gene is TRBV27, the J gene TRBJ1-2; D is undetermined. The germline gives CDR1 MNHEY, CDR2 SMNVEV (reference sequence). The CDR3 has 12 residues. The V end was cut by 11 bases, the J end by 0 bases, with 10 bases between. The CDR3: CAAKSPNYGYTF. As DNA, the CDR3 is TGTGCCGCCAAGAGCCCTAACTATGGCTACACCTTC.

In this sample, this clonotype turned up many times. J is TRBJ1-2 and V is TRBV6-2 or TRBV6-3, with 9 bases matching TRBD1. The CDR3 totals 19 residues. Germline CDR1 is MNHEY and CDR2 is SVGEGT. The V segment lost 0 bases and the J segment 0 bases; nucleotides outside the gene matches: 11. CDR3 residues: CASSYSTQGASKANYGYTF. CDR3 sequence (DNA): TGTGCCAGCAGTTACTCGACACAGGGGGCCTCAAAAGCTAACTATGGCTACACCTTC.

The genes are TRBV6-1 and TRBJ1-2, with TRBD1 matching 9 bases. Germline V CDR1 and CDR2: MNHNS, SASEGT. The ends lost 6 bases at V and 1 base at J; junction bases unmatched: 6. The CDR3 runs 15 residues. The CDR3 here is CASSLDRGNNYGYTF. The CDR3 DNA sequence: TGTGCCAGCAGCCTGGACAGGGGAAATAACTATGGCTACACCTTC.

This rearrangement joins TRBV12-3 or TRBV12-4 to TRBJ2-2; D is uncertain. CDR3 length: 15 residues. Deletions cut 6 bases from V and 6 bases from J, with 17 bases between. In DNA form, the CDR3 reads TGTGCCAGCAGCCCCCGTGCCCTATTGTCCGGGGAGCTGTTTTTT. It encodes CASSPRALLSGELFF.

This clonotype appeared many times. This chain uses TRBV27 with TRBJ1-1; TRBD1 aligns across 8 bases. Germline lookup yields CDR1 MNHEY and CDR2 SMNVEV (reference sequence). The CDR3 extends over 12 amino acids. V shed 5 bases and J 11 bases; nucleotides not matched to a gene: 7. In DNA form, the CDR3 reads TGTGCCAGCAGTCCCAGGGGGCTTGGGGCTTTCTTT. This translates into CASSPRGLGAFF.

This clonotype has at least ten counts. The chain has TRBV29-1 and TRBJ2-7, with D possibly being TRBD1 (6 bases). CDR1 and CDR2 (germline): SQVTM, ANQGSEA. V lost 8 bases and J lost 1, with 18 bases in between. The CDR3 totals 14 residues. CDR3 residues: CSITGRGRSYEQYF. In DNA, the CDR3 is TGCAGCATTACAGGCAGGGGCCGGTCCTACGAGCAGTACTTC.

The table lists this clonotype with many counts. This sequence joins TRBV5-1 and TRBJ2-5, with a tentative D call TRBD1 (6 bases). Trimming cost V 4 bases and J 2 bases, with 9 bases left between them. Germline V gene lookup returns CDR1 SGHRS and CDR2 YFSETQ. The CDR3 is made up of 13 amino acids. The CDR3 sequence is CASSQQGQETQYF. The CDR3 DNA follows: TGCGCCAGCAGCCAACAGGGACAAGAGACCCAGTACTTC.

This clonotype was counted at least ten times. The CDR3 bases are TGTGCCAGCAGCTGGACTCAGGGGGCGGATGAAGCTTTCTTT. Protein sequence: CASSWTQGADEAFF. This chain uses TRBV7-9 with TRBJ1-1; 8 positions agree with TRBD1. With V trimmed by 4 bases and J by 7 bases, 8 bases remained unmatched. The CDR3 spans 14 residues. Germline lookup yields CDR1 SEHNR and CDR2 FQNEAQ (reference sequence).

J is TRBJ1-1 and V is TRBV12-5; weak D call: TRBD1 (5 bases). The CDR3 is made up of 14 amino acids. From germline, CDR1 is LGHNT and CDR2 FRNRAP. V lost 8 bases and J lost 0, with 13 bases in between. CDR3 in amino acids: CASTKDTLNTEAFF. CDR3 bases: TGTGCTAGTACCAAGGACACGCTGAACACTGAAGCTTTCTTT.

V usage is TRBV29-1 and J usage is TRBJ1-5, with a tentative D call TRBD1 (6 bases). The CDR3 is made up of 20 amino acids. Germline loops: CDR1 SQVTM, CDR2 ANQGSEA. The germline V and J ends were trimmed by 3 bases and 0 bases, with 27 bases remaining between them. The CDR3 protein is CSVDGNLAAGTQYSNQPQHF. CDR3 DNA: TGCAGCGTTGATGGTAACCTAGCCGCCGGGACACAGTATAGCAATCAGCCCCAGCATTTT.

This clonotype has a count of ten or more. The V and J genes are TRBV12-3 or TRBV12-4 and TRBJ1-5; the D gene is possibly TRBD1 (5 bases). This CDR3 spans 15 amino acids. V was trimmed by 1 base and J by 6 bases, leaving 13 bases between them. The CDR3 region is CASSLGPIGGQPQHF. The CDR3 region has the DNA TGTGCCAGCAGTTTAGGGCCCATTGGGGGTCAGCCCCAGCATTTT.

This clonotype was counted ten times or more. The chain links TRBV6-1 to TRBJ1-5; 7 bases fit TRBD1. Trimming took 8 bases from V and 7 from J; bases not matched to a gene: 17. Germline V CDR1 and CDR2: MNHNS, SASEGT. This CDR3 is built from 16 residues. The CDR3 DNA is TGTGCCAGCGACCGACAGGGAGGGCGCAATGGACAGCCCCAGCATTTT. Protein: CASDRQGGRNGQPQHF.

This chain uses TRBV6-1 with TRBJ2-2; D gene uncertain. CDR1 and CDR2 from the germline V gene are MNHNS and SASEGT. Trimming took 7 bases from V and 3 from J, leaving 12 bases between them. This CDR3 is built from 14 residues. The CDR3 nucleotides are TGTGCCAGCAAGGACCAACGGGACACCGGGGAGCTGTTTTTT. It translates to CASKDQRDTGELFF.

The chain uses TRBV11-2 and TRBJ2-7; TRBD2 aligns across 14 bases. Unmatched junction bases numbered 2, after V lost 4 bases and J lost 0 bases. CDR1 SGHAT and CDR2 FQNNGV come from the germline V gene. The CDR3 runs to 16 residues. CDR3 nucleotides: TGTGCCAGCAGCTGGACTAGCGGGAGGAGCTCCTACGAGCAGTACTTC. Encoded protein: CASSWTSGRSSYEQYF. Variable domain in full (rest from reference TRBV11-2 and TRBJ2-7): EAGVAQSPRYKIIEKRQSVAFWCNPISGHATLYWYQQILGQGPKLLIQFQNNGVVDDSQLPKDRFSAERLKGVDSTLKIQPAKLEDSAVYLCASSWTSGRSSYEQYFGPGTRLTVT.

There are many counts of this clonotype. The chain has TRBV29-1 and TRBJ2-7, with D perhaps matching TRBD2 (5 bases). This CDR3 has 12 amino acids. The V gene's germline CDR1 is SQVTM and CDR2 ANQGSEA. V lost 6 bases, J lost 3 bases, and 12 bases lay in between. CDR3 coding DNA: TGCAGCGTCTCATCGGGGTACTACGAGCAGTACTTC. It yields the protein CSVSSGYYEQYF.

V usage is TRBV4-1 and J usage is TRBJ2-5, with 8 bases identical to TRBD2. Germline V lookup: CDR1 MGHRA, CDR2 YSYEKL. The trim removed 1 base at V and 2 bases at J, leaving 6 bases unmatched. This CDR3 region has 16 residues. The CDR3 sequence is CASSQVGSGEQETQYF. The CDR3 DNA reads as TGCGCCAGCAGCCAAGTCGGTAGCGGGGAACAAGAGACCCAGTACTTC.

This clonotype was recorded many times. V is TRBV20-1 and J is TRBJ2-2; 11 bases are shared with TRBD2. Germline values: CDR1 DFQATT, CDR2 SNEGSKA (reference sequence). V lost 1 base to trimming and J lost 0 bases; unmatched junction nucleotides: 4. The CDR3 length is 17 residues. The CDR3 DNA reads as TGCAGTGCTAGAGCGTCTAGCGGGAGGTCGAACACCGGGGAGCTGTTTTTT. This translates into CSARASSGRSNTGELFF.

This clonotype was seen a few times. The V and J genes are TRBV11-2 and TRBJ2-7; maybe TRBD1 (5 bases). CDR3 length: 17 residues. CDR1 SGHAT and CDR2 FQNNGV come from the germline V gene. The V end lost 4 bases, the J end lost 1 base, and 20 bases lay between the germline ends. The CDR3 sequence: CASSSLSQGVLSYEQYF. DNA for the CDR3: TGTGCCAGCAGCTCCCTGTCGCAAGGGGTCCTTTCCTACGAGCAGTACTTC. The full variable domain, in which reference TRBV11-2 and TRBJ2-7 provide the parts outside the CDR3, is EAGVAQSPRYKIIEKRQSVAFWCNPISGHATLYWYQQILGQGPKLLIQFQNNGVVDDSQLPKDRFSAERLKGVDSTLKIQPAKLEDSAVYLCASSSLSQGVLSYEQYFGPGTRLTVT.

This clonotype occurred many times. The chain recombines TRBV12-3 or TRBV12-4 with TRBJ2-7, with a tentative D call TRBD1 (5 bases). CDR3 length equals 14 residues. With 4 bases removed from V and 2 bases from J, the gap between germline ends came to 12 bases. The CDR3 DNA follows: TGTGCCAGCAGTTCACAGGTTAATGCCTACGAGCAGTACTTC. This sequence encodes CASSSQVNAYEQYF.

This clonotype was counted ten times or more. The genes are TRBV7-9 and TRBJ1-2; D not resolved. The V end was cut by 2 bases, the J end by 4 bases, with 11 bases between. CDR1 and CDR2 (germline): SEHNR, FQNEAQ (reference sequence). CDR3 size: 14 residues. This CDR3 reads CASSLSTPGYGYTF. The DNA of the CDR3 is TGTGCCAGCAGCTTAAGTACTCCGGGCTATGGCTACACCTTC.

This clonotype occurred many times. The chain recombines TRBV11-2 with TRBJ2-7; 12 nucleotides line up with TRBD1. CDR1 and CDR2 from the germline V gene are SGHAT and FQNNGV. CDR3 length equals 15 residues. V gave up 3 bases and J gave up 4 bases; unmatched junction bases: 4. The CDR3 loop reads CASSLGTGGMYEQYF. The CDR3 nucleotides are TGTGCCAGCAGCTTGGGGACAGGGGGCATGTACGAGCAGTACTTC.

The V call is TRBV7-2, the J call TRBJ2-2; D unresolved. The length of the CDR3 is 14 residues. The V end was cut by 5 bases, the J end by 5 bases, with 12 bases between. CDR1 is SGHTA and CDR2 is FQGNSA in the germline V gene. CDR3 in amino acids: CASSRPELTGELFF. CDR3 in DNA: TGTGCCAGCAGCCGACCGGAGTTAACCGGGGAGCTGTTTTTT.

This clonotype occurred once. This chain uses TRBV7-3 with TRBJ2-7; D is perhaps TRBD1 (5 bases). CDR1 is SGHTA and CDR2 is FQGTGA in the germline V gene. V was clipped by 2 bases and J by 7 bases, with 21 bases between them. The CDR3 extends over 16 amino acids. The CDR3 protein is CASSLPLGPSIKEQYF. CDR3 coding DNA: TGTGCCAGCAGCTTACCCCTGGGGCCCTCGATAAAGGAGCAGTACTTC.